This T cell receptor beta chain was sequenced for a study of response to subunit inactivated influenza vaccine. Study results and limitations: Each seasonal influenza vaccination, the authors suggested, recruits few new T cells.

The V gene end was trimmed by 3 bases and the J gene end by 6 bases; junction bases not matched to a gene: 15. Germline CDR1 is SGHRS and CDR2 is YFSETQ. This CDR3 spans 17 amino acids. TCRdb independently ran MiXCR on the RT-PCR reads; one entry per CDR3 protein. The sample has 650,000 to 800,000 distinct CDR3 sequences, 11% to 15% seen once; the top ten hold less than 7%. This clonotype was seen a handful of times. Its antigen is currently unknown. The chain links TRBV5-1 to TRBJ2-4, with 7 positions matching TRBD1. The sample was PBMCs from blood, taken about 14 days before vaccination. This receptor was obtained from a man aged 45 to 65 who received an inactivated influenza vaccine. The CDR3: CASSSGTGAPSSNIQYF. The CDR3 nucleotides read TGCGCCAGCAGCTCGGGAACAGGGGCCCCGTCCTCAAACATTCAGTACTTC. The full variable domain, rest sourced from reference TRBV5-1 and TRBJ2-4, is KAGVTQTPRYLIKTRGQQVTLSCSPISGHRSVSWYQQTPGQGLQFLFEYFSETQRNKGNFPGRFSGRQFSNSRSEMNVSTLELGDSALYLCASSSGTGAPSSNIQYFGAGTRLSVL.